These 16 T cell receptor beta chains were sequenced from one sample in a study of cytomegalovirus exposure and HLA in healthy donors. With 60 Vbeta and 13 Jbeta primers, the PCR was carried out. The table came from immunoSEQ multiplex PCR; TCRdb's copy has only in-frame clones and leaves some out. The data contain some 130,000 clones, roughly 78% of them singletons. The sequenced sample consisted of PBMCs. The receptors come from a man aged 25 to 40 in good health and CMV-seronegative.

The genes are TRBV29-1 and TRBJ1-2, with TRBD1 identical over 10 bases. Germline V gene sequence: CDR1 SQVTM, CDR2 ANQGSEA. Germline trimming cut 3 bases from V and 9 bases from J; bases unmatched to any gene: 4. The CDR3 is made up of 12 amino acids. This chain's CDR3 is CSVETGGLSYTF. The CDR3 DNA follows: TGCAGCGTTGAGACAGGGGGCTTAAGCTACACCTTC.

The chain couples TRBV19 to TRBJ2-2; 8 bases line up with TRBD1. Per germline, CDR1 LNHDA and CDR2 SQIVND (reference sequence). V dropped 3 bases and J dropped 8; count of bases not matched to a gene: 5. This CDR3 has 14 residues. The CDR3 sequence is CASSIPGGFGELFF. Written as DNA, the CDR3 is TGTGCCAGTAGTATTCCAGGGGGCTTTGGGGAGCTGTTTTTT.

The V gene is TRBV28, the J gene TRBJ1-5; 10 bases are shared with TRBD1. Germline V lookup: CDR1 MDHEN, CDR2 SYDVKM. CDR3 length equals 17 residues. Unmatched junction bases numbered 9, after V lost 7 bases and J lost 0 bases. DNA for the CDR3: TGTGCCAGCAAACTCCGGGACAGGGGATTTAGCAATCAGCCCCAGCATTTT. It translates to CASKLRDRGFSNQPQHF.

The chain links TRBV7-9 to TRBJ1-2; D ambiguous. V was cut by 4 bases and J by 7 bases, with 10 bases left in between. The germline CDR1 and CDR2 sequences are SEHNR and FQNEAQ (reference sequence). The CDR3 extends over 12 amino acids. DNA of the CDR3: TGTGCCAGCAGCTGGGAGGGTGGTGGCTACACCTTC. Its translation: CASSWEGGGYTF.

The J gene is TRBJ2-7, the V gene TRBV9, with 9 bases that match TRBD1. Germline values: CDR1 SGDLS, CDR2 YYNGEE. J lost 4 bases, V lost 3 bases, and 11 bases had no gene match. The CDR3 loop spans 16 amino acids. CDR3 bases: TGTGCCAGCAGCGATAGCTCCGGGACAGGGTCATACGAGCAGTACTTC. Translated: CASSDSSGTGSYEQYF.

This clone has a single count. This sequence joins TRBV27 and TRBJ2-7; the D gene is possibly TRBD1 (6 bases). CDR1 and CDR2 (germline): MNHEY, SMNVEV (reference sequence). The CDR3 has 15 amino acids. The V end lost 0 bases, the J end lost 2 bases, and 11 bases lay between the germline ends. CDR3 amino acids: CASSLSTGNTYEQYF. Written as DNA, the CDR3 is TGTGCCAGCAGTTTATCGACAGGAAACACCTACGAGCAGTACTTC.

The chain combines TRBV5-1 with TRBJ2-1, with 10 bases matching TRBD2. J lost 7 bases, V lost 0 bases, and 4 bases had no gene match. Germline CDR1 and CDR2: SGHRS and YFSETQ. There are 15 residues in the CDR3. CDR3 sequence: CASSLVASGSNEQFF. In nucleotides, the CDR3 is TGCGCCAGCAGCTTGGTAGCTAGCGGGAGTAATGAGCAGTTCTTC.

V usage is TRBV10-2 and J usage is TRBJ1-4; tentatively, D is TRBD1 (5 bases). Germline lookup yields CDR1 WSHSY and CDR2 SAAADI. V was pared by 8 bases and J by 4 bases, with 17 bases between. This CDR3 contains 15 residues. CDR3 in amino acids: CASARKGQVNEKLFF. The CDR3 region has the DNA TGCGCCAGCGCCAGGAAGGGGCAGGTTAATGAAAAACTGTTTTTT.

This clone occurred a few times. The chain is built from TRBV16 and TRBJ2-5; 7 nucleotides match TRBD1. Germline CDR1 and CDR2: KGHSY and FQNENV. Unmatched junction bases numbered 3, after V lost 0 bases and J lost 2 bases. There are 15 residues in the CDR3. This chain's CDR3 is CASSQSTGWQETQYF. Written as DNA, the CDR3 is TGTGCCAGCAGCCAATCGACAGGGTGGCAAGAGACCCAGTACTTC. The whole variable domain, remainder taken from reference TRBV16 and TRBJ2-5, is GEEVAQTPKHLVRGEGQKAKLYCAPIKGHSYVFWYQQVLKNEFKFLISFQNENVFDETGMPKERFSAKCLPNSPCSLEIQATKLEDSAVYFCASSQSTGWQETQYFGPGTRLLVL.

The genes are TRBV28 and TRBJ2-7, with TRBD2 matching 14 bases. This CDR3 has 16 residues. Germline CDR1 MDHEN, CDR2 SYDVKM. V trimming: 4 bases; J trimming: 4 bases; junction bases outside the gene matches: 6. The CDR3 spells CASSSGLAGAGYEQYF. The CDR3 DNA follows: TGTGCCAGCAGTTCGGGACTAGCGGGAGCTGGTTACGAGCAGTACTTC.

The chain's CDR3 is CASSSSGRTGELFF. CDR3 bases: TGTGCCAGCAGTTCTAGCGGGAGAACCGGGGAGCTGTTTTTT. The genes are TRBV7-9 and TRBJ2-2; the match to TRBD2 covers 10 bases. Germline V CDR1 and CDR2: SEHNR, FQNEAQ (reference sequence). The CDR3 length is 14 residues. V was pared by 6 bases and J by 5 bases, with 3 bases of the junction left unmatched. The full variable domain, in which reference TRBV7-9 and TRBJ2-2 provide the parts outside the CDR3, is DTGVSQNPRHKITKRGQNVTFRCDPISEHNRLYWYRQTLGQGPEFLTYFQNEAQLEKSRLLSDRFSAERPKGSFSTLEIQRTEQGDSAMYLCASSSSGRTGELFFGEGSRLTVL.

This clone has a handful of counts. This chain links TRBV27 with TRBJ1-1, with 11 positions matching TRBD1. Germline CDR1 reads MNHEY; CDR2 reads SMNVEV (reference sequence). The length of the CDR3 is 16 residues. The J segment lost 7 bases and the V segment lost 3 bases, leaving 10 bases of the junction unmatched. In DNA form, the CDR3 reads TGTGCCAGCAGTTTCTCCGGGACAGGGGGGTTTGATGAAGCTTTCTTT. Amino acids: CASSFSGTGGFDEAFF.

This clone has just one count. V gene TRBV14 combines with J gene TRBJ2-3; D unresolved. Germline CDR1 is SGHDN and CDR2 is FVKESK. V was clipped by 4 bases and J by 0 bases, with 20 bases between them. The CDR3 consists of 18 residues. The CDR3 protein is CASSPVTFRVTSTDTQYF. The CDR3, as DNA: TGTGCCAGCAGCCCGGTTACTTTCCGAGTCACTAGCACAGATACGCAGTATTTT.

V gene TRBV28 combines with J gene TRBJ1-5; 10 nucleotides match TRBD1. Germline V gives CDR1 MDHEN, CDR2 SYDVKM. The CDR3 is 16 amino acids. Trimming removed 3 bases from V and 3 bases from J; junction bases left unmatched: 5. The CDR3 sequence is CASSFLDRGLNQPQHF. The CDR3 region has the DNA TGTGCCAGCAGTTTCCTAGACAGGGGGCTCAATCAGCCCCAGCATTTT.

Written as DNA, the CDR3 is TGTGCCAGCAGCTTACCGGCTAGCGGGATGGGTGAGCAGTTCTTC. Translating it yields CASSLPASGMGEQFF. The rearrangement joins TRBV13 to TRBJ2-1, with 9 nucleotides matching TRBD2. CDR1 and CDR2 from the germline V gene are PRHDT and FYEKMQ (reference sequence). This CDR3 comprises 15 residues. Trimming cost V 2 bases and J 9 bases; bases outside gene matches: 8.

On this clone: The same CDR3 is also encoded by other DNA sequences in this sample. This chain uses TRBV6-5 with TRBJ2-7, with D possibly being TRBD1 (6 bases). CDR1 is MNHEY and CDR2 is SVGAGI in the germline V gene. V gave up 0 bases and J gave up 4 bases, with 13 bases separating them. The CDR3 runs to 15 residues. As DNA, the CDR3 is TGTGCCAGCAGTTACTCCCAGGGACAACCTTACGAGCAGTACTTC. Its translation: CASSYSQGQPYEQYF.